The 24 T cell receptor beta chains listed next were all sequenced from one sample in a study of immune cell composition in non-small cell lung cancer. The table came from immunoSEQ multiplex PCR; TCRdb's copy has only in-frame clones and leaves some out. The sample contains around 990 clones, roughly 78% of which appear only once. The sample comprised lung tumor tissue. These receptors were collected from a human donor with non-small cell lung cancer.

The CDR3 protein is CASSYSLGGYEQYF. As DNA, the CDR3 is TGTGCCAGCAGCTACTCCCTCGGGGGCTACGAGCAGTACTTC. The chain has TRBV5-8 and TRBJ2-7, with a tentative D call TRBD2 (6 bases). Trimming took 3 bases from V and 3 from J, leaving 13 bases between them. The CDR3 runs to 14 residues. Germline V lookup: CDR1 SGHTS, CDR2 YDEGEE.

The CDR3 sequence is CASSDSLGGRDTQYF. As DNA, the CDR3 is TGTGCCAGCAGTGACTCGTTAGGGGGTCGAGATACGCAGTATTTT. J is TRBJ2-3 and V is TRBV6-4, with D maybe TRBD1 (6 bases). V shed 0 bases and J shed 5 bases, with 12 bases lying between them. Germline lookup yields CDR1 MRHNA and CDR2 SNTAGT. The CDR3 runs 15 residues.

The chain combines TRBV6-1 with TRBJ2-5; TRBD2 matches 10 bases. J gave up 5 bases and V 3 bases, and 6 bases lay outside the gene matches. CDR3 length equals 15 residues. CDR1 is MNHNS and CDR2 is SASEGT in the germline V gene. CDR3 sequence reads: CASSEASGGWETQYF. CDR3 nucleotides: TGTGCCAGCAGTGAGGCTAGCGGGGGCTGGGAGACCCAGTACTTC.

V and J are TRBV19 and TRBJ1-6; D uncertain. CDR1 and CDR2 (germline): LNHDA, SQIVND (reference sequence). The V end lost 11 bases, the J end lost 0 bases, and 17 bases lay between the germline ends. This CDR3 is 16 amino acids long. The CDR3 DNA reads TGTGCCTCCAATGAACAGCCGAGCTCCTATAATTCACCCCTCCACTTT. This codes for CASNEQPSSYNSPLHF.

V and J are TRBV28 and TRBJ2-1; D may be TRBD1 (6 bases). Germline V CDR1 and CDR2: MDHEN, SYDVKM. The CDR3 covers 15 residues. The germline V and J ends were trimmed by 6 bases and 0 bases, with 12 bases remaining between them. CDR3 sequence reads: CASSRRGSSYNEQFF. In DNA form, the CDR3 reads TGTGCCAGCAGCCGCAGGGGAAGCTCCTACAATGAGCAGTTCTTC.

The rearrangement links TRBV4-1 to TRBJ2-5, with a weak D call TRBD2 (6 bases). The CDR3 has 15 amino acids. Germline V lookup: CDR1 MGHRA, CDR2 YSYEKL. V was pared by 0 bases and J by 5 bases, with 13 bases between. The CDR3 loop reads CASSQDQGGRETQYF. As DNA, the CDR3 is TGCGCCAGCAGCCAAGATCAGGGAGGTCGGGAGACCCAGTACTTC.

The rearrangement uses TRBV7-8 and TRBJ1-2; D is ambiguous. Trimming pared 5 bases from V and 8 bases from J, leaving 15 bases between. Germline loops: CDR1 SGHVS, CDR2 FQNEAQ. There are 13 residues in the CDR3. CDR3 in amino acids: CASSLERGKGYTF. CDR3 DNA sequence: TGTGCCAGCAGCCTGGAGCGAGGGAAAGGCTACACCTTC.

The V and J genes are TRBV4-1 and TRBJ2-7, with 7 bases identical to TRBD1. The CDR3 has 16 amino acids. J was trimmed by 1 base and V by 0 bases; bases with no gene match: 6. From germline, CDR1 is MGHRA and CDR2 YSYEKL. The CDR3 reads CASSQDWPGGSYEQYF. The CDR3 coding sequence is TGCGCCAGCAGCCAAGATTGGCCAGGGGGTTCCTACGAGCAGTACTTC.

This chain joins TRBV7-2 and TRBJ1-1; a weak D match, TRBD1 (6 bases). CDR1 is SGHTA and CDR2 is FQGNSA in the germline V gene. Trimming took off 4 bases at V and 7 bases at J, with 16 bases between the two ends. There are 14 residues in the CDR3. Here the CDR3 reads CASSWSNRDGEAFF. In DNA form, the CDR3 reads TGTGCCAGCAGCTGGTCAAACAGGGATGGTGAAGCTTTCTTT.

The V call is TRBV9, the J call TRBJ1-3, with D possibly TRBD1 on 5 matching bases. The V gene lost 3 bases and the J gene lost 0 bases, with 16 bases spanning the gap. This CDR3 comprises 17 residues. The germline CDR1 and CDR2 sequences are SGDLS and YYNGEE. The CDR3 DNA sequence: TGTGCCAGCAGCGCGGGCGGGGCAGAGGGCTCTGGAAACACCATATATTTT. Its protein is CASSAGGAEGSGNTIYF.

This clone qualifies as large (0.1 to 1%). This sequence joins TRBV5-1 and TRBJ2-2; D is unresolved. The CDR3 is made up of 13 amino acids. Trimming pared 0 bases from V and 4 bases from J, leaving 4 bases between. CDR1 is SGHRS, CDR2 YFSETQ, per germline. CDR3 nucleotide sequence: TGCGCCAGCAGCTTGGTACTCACCGGGGAGCTGTTTTTT. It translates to CASSLVLTGELFF.

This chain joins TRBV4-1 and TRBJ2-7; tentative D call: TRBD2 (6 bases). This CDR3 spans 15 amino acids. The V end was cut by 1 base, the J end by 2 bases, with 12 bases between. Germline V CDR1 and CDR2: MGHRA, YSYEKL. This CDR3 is CASSQVGGAAYEQYF. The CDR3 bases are TGCGCCAGCAGCCAAGTAGGCGGGGCCGCCTACGAGCAGTACTTC.

The CDR3 sequence: CASSDWDRVPGNTIYF. The DNA of the CDR3 is TGTGCCAGCAGTGACTGGGACAGGGTACCGGGAAACACCATATATTTT. The chain employs TRBV6-1 and TRBJ1-3, with 9 nucleotides matching TRBD1. Germline assignment: CDR1 MNHNS and CDR2 SASEGT. CDR3 length: 16 amino acids. The trim removed 3 bases at V and 4 bases at J, leaving 7 bases unmatched.

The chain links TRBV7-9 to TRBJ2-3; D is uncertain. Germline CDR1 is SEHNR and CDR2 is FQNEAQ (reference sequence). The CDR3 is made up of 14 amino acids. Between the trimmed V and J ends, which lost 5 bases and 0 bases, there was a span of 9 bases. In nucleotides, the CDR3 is TGTGCCAGCAGCCCGGGTTCTAGCACAGATACGCAGTATTTT. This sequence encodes CASSPGSSTDTQYF. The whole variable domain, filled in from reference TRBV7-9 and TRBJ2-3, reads DTGVSQNPRHKITKRGQNVTFRCDPISEHNRLYWYRQTLGQGPEFLTYFQNEAQLEKSRLLSDRFSAERPKGSFSTLEIQRTEQGDSAMYLCASSPGSSTDTQYFGPGTRLTVL.

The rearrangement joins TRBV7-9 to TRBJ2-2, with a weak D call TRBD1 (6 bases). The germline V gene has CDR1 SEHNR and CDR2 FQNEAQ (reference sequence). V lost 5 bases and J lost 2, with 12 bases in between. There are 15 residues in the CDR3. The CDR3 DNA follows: TGTGCCAGCAGCGACAGGCAGGGCAACACCGGGGAGCTGTTTTTT. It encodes CASSDRQGNTGELFF.

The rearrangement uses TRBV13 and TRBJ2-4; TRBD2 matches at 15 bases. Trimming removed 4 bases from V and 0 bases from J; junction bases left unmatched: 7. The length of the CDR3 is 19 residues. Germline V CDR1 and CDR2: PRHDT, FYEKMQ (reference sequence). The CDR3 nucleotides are TGTGCCAGCAGCTCCACCGGGACTAGCGGGGGGCTAGCCAAAAACATTCAGTACTTC. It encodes CASSSTGTSGGLAKNIQYF.

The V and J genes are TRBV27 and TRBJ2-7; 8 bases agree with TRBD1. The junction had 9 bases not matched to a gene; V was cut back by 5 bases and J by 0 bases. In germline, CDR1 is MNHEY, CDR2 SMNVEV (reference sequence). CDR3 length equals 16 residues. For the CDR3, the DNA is TGTGCCAGCAGTCTGGAAGGACAGGGCCTCTCCTACGAGCAGTACTTC. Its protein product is CASSLEGQGLSYEQYF.

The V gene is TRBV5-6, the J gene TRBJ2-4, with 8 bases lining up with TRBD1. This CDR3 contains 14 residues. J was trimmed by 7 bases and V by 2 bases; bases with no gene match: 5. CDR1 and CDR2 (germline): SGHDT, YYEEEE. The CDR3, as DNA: TGTGCCAGCAGCTTAACCAGGGGGCGGAACATTCAGTACTTC. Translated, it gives CASSLTRGRNIQYF.

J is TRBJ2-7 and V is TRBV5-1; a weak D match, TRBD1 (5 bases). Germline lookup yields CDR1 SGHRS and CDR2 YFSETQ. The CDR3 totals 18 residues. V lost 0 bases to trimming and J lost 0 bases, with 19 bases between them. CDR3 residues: CASSLAGQGPMSSYEQYF. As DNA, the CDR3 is TGCGCCAGCAGCTTGGCCGGTCAGGGTCCCATGTCCTCCTACGAGCAGTACTTC.

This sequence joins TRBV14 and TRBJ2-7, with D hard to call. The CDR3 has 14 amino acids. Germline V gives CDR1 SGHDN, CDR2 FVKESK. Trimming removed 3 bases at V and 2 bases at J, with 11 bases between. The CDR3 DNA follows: TGTGCCAGCAGCCAGACGGAAGGAGCCTACGAGCAGTACTTC. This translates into CASSQTEGAYEQYF.

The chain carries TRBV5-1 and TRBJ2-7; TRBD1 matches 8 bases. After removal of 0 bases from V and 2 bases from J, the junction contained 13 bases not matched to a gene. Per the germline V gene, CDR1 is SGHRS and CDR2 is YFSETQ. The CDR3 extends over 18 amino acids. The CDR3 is CASSLVGRQGSGTYEQYF. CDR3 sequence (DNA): TGCGCCAGCAGCTTGGTAGGTCGACAGGGGAGTGGAACCTACGAGCAGTACTTC.

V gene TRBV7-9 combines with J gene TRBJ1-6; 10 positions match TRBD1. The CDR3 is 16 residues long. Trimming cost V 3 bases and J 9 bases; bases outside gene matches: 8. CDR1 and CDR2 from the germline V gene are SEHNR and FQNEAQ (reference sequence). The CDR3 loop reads CASSFRTRTGGSPLHF. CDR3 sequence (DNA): TGTGCCAGCAGCTTCCGAACCCGGACAGGGGGTTCACCCCTCCACTTT.

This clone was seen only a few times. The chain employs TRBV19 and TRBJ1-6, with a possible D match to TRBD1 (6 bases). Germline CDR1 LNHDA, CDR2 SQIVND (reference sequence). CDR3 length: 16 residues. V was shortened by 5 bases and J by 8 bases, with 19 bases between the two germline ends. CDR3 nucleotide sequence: TGTGCCAGTAGTGCGGCAGCGGGGGGCGGTTATTCACCCCTCCACTTT. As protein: CASSAAAGGGYSPLHF.

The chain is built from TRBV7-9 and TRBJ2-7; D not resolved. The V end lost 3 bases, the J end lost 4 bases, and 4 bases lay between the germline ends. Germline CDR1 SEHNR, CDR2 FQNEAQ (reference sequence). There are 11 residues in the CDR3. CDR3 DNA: TGTGCCAGCAGCTTTGAGTACGAGCAGTACTTC. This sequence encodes CASSFEYEQYF.